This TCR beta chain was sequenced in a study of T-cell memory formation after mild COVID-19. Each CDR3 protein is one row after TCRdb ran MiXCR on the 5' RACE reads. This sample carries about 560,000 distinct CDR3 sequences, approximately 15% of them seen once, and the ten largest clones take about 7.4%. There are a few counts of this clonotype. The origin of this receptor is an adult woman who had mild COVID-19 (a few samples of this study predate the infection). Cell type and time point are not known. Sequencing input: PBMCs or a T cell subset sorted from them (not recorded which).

CDR3 in amino acids: CASSSERGPYNEQFF. CDR3 nucleotides: TGTGCCAGCAGTTCAGAAAGGGGACCCTACAATGAGCAGTTCTTC. The J gene is TRBJ2-1, the V gene TRBV7-3, with D tentatively TRBD1 or TRBD2 (5 bases each). V was cut by 6 bases and J by 2 bases, with 14 bases left in between. Germline V CDR1 and CDR2: SGHTA, FQGTGA. CDR3 length: 15 residues.